A single T cell receptor (beta chain) is shown here with its context. Clones were read by immunoSEQ multiplex PCR, and TCRdb kept only the in-frame ones, dropping some. The repertoire holds about 120,000 clones, with 80% to 90% as singletons. Germline values: CDR1 SGDLS, CDR2 YYNGEE. V gave up 3 bases and J gave up 6 bases, with 9 bases separating them. This CDR3 is 13 amino acids long. The data were obtained in a study of blood T cell repertoires in COVID-19. Study information: Samples taken during acute and convalescent COVID-19 were collected in the United States, Italy and Spain.

Source material: peripheral blood. This chain uses TRBV9 with TRBJ2-2, with D perhaps matching TRBD1 (5 bases). This TCR came from a woman in her fifties or sixties with acute or convalescent COVID-19. The CDR3 is CASSGAGPGELFF. In DNA form, the CDR3 reads TGTGCCAGCAGCGGTGCAGGGCCCGGGGAGCTGTTTTTT.